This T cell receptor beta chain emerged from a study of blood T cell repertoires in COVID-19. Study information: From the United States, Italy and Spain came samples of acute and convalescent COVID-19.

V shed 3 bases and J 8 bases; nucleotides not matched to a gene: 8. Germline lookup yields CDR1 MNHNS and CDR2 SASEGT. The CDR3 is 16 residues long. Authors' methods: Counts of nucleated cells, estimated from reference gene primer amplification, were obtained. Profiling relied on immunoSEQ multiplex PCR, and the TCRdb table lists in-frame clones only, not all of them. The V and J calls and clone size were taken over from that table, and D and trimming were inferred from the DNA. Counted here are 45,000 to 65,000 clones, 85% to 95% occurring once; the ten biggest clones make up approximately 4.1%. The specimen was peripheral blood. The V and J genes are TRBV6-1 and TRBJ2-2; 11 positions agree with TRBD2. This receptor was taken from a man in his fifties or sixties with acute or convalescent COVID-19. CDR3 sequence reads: CASSERTSGLLGELFF. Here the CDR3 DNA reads TGTGCCAGCAGTGAGAGGACTAGCGGGTTGTTGGGGGAGCTGTTTTTT.